The 32 T cell receptor beta chains listed next were all sequenced from one sample in a study of blood T cells in healthy people across ages. Then a second PCR, running roughly 7 to 11 cycles, was carried out with a sample-barcoded 5' primer and a J-beta primer mix. TCRdb independently ran MiXCR on the 5' RACE reads; one entry per CDR3 protein. The table records 730,000 or so distinct CDR3 sequences, roughly two fifths of them present only once. Sequencing was performed on blood. The receptors originated from a woman aged 60 to 75 in good health.

The J gene is TRBJ1-5, the V gene TRBV20-1; D unclear. Germline lookup yields CDR1 DFQATT and CDR2 SNEGSKA (reference sequence). The germline V and J ends were trimmed by 1 base and 4 bases, with 8 bases remaining between them. CDR3 size: 13 residues. The CDR3 region is CSARVSGNQPQHF. CDR3 DNA sequence: TGCAGTGCTAGAGTTAGTGGGAATCAGCCCCAGCATTTT.

The J gene is TRBJ2-1, the V gene TRBV9, with TRBD2 matching over 11 bases. The junction had 15 bases not matched to a gene; V was cut back by 2 bases and J by 8 bases. The CDR3 spans 18 residues. Germline values: CDR1 SGDLS, CDR2 YYNGEE. The DNA of the CDR3 is TGTGCCAGCAGCGTTCGCGGAACTAGCGGGAGTTCAATCCATGAGCAGTTCTTC. Translated, it gives CASSVRGTSGSSIHEQFF.

V is TRBV5-6 and J is TRBJ2-5; D is uncertain. CDR1 and CDR2 from the germline V gene are SGHDT and YYEEEE. The CDR3 covers 16 residues. Trimming left V 1 base short and J 4 bases short, with 17 bases between. The CDR3 loop reads CASSLSMGLIRETQYF. In DNA, the CDR3 is TGTGCCAGCAGCTTGTCGATGGGGTTGATCCGAGAGACCCAGTACTTC.

A note on this clonotype: A clone one base away is much larger, so this may be a read error. V is TRBV29-1 and J is TRBJ2-3; 11 bases map to TRBD1. Trimming removed 4 bases from V and 5 bases from J; junction bases left unmatched: 2. Germline values: CDR1 SQVTM, CDR2 ANQGSEA. The CDR3 totals 13 residues. CDR3 sequence: CSVGTGGEDTQYF. The CDR3 coding sequence is TGCAGCGTTGGGACAGGGGGCGAAGATACGCAGTATTTT.

This clonotype appeared a few times. The rearrangement links TRBV6-6 to TRBJ2-3, with TRBD2 identical over 9 bases. The CDR3 contains 15 residues. V shed 7 bases, J shed 2 bases, and the junction held 7 bases outside the gene matches. Germline CDR1 MNHNY, CDR2 SVGAGI (reference sequence). The CDR3 coding sequence is TGTGCCAGCACCGTAGAGCGGGGGGCCACAGATACGCAGTATTTT. Translated, it gives CASTVERGATDTQYF.

The V gene is TRBV20-1, the J gene TRBJ1-5; the D gene is possibly TRBD1 (5 bases). Germline loops: CDR1 DFQATT, CDR2 SNEGSKA (reference sequence). This CDR3 has 15 residues. Trimming shortened V by 0 bases and J by 0 bases, and 9 bases separated the two germline ends. CDR3 bases: TGCAGTGCTAGAGATGGGGCGATTAGCAATCAGCCCCAGCATTTT. This translates into CSARDGAISNQPQHF.

This rearrangement joins TRBV12-3 or TRBV12-4 to TRBJ1-2, with 8 bases identical to TRBD1. Losses at the gene ends were 1 base for V and 8 bases for J; bases not matched to a gene: 6. There are 14 residues in the CDR3. As DNA, the CDR3 is TGTGCCAGCAGTTTAGGGTCAGGGGGCGCGGGCTACACCTTC. As protein: CASSLGSGGAGYTF.

The rearrangement links TRBV20-1 to TRBJ1-3; D remains ambiguous. The CDR3 length is 11 residues. Trimming took 3 bases from V and 4 from J, leaving 4 bases between them. The germline V gene has CDR1 DFQATT and CDR2 SNEGSKA (reference sequence). DNA of the CDR3: TGCAGTGCTAGTACGGGAAACACCATATATTTT. Its protein product is CSASTGNTIYF.

The genes are TRBV12-3 or TRBV12-4 and TRBJ2-2; 8 bases map to TRBD1. CDR3 length: 15 amino acids. Trimming removed 6 bases from V and 3 bases from J; junction bases left unmatched: 6. The CDR3: CASSPGTGDTGELFF. CDR3 nucleotides: TGTGCCAGCAGCCCCGGGACAGGTGACACCGGGGAGCTGTTTTTT.

This clonotype has just a few counts. The chain joins TRBV5-1 to TRBJ1-1, with 10 bases matching TRBD1. CDR3 size: 15 residues. V lost 2 bases to trimming and J lost 4 bases; unmatched junction nucleotides: 5. The germline V gene encodes CDR1 SGHRS and CDR2 YFSETQ. CDR3 in amino acids: CASSFSGTGVTEAFF. The CDR3 bases are TGCGCCAGCAGCTTTTCCGGGACAGGGGTCACTGAAGCTTTCTTT.

This sequence joins TRBV3-1 and TRBJ2-7; a possible D gene is TRBD1 (6 bases). The CDR3 is 11 amino acids. The ends were cut back, 3 bases at V and 11 bases at J, with 11 bases in the middle. Germline CDR1 and CDR2: LGHDT and YNNKEL (reference sequence). CDR3 residues: CASSHDRMEYF. In nucleotides, the CDR3 is TGTGCCAGCAGCCATGACAGGATGGAGTACTTC.

This clonotype was detected only a few times. For the CDR3, the DNA is TGTGCCAGTAGCGAAGGACAGGGTGATATCTACGAGCAGTACTTC. Translating gives CASSEGQGDIYEQYF. The chain joins TRBV19 to TRBJ2-7, with TRBD1 identical over 8 bases. The junction had 10 bases not matched to a gene; V was cut back by 6 bases and J by 3 bases. The CDR3 is 15 amino acids. Germline CDR1 is LNHDA and CDR2 is SQIVND (reference sequence).

Points on this clonotype: A much larger clone lies a single base off, so this may be a read error. V is TRBV4-1 and J is TRBJ2-1; D could derive from TRBD1 or TRBD2 (5 bases each). The CDR3 totals 20 residues. Germline V gene lookup returns CDR1 MGHRA and CDR2 YSYEKL. Trimming took 0 bases from V and 0 from J, leaving 21 bases between them. CDR3 coding DNA: TGCGCCAGCAGCCAAGATGTAGCGACTAACGGGGCGAGCTCCTACAATGAGCAGTTCTTC. It yields the protein CASSQDVATNGASSYNEQFF.

The chain uses TRBV20-1 and TRBJ2-1; TRBD2 matches 8 bases. The CDR3 consists of 13 residues. Looked up from germline, CDR1 is DFQATT and CDR2 is SNEGSKA (reference sequence). V lost 6 bases and J lost 10; bases outside the gene matches: 11. The CDR3 loop is CSAWERERYEQFF. The CDR3 DNA reads TGCAGTGCCTGGGAGCGGGAGCGGTACGAGCAGTTCTTC.

This clonotype was picked up a small number of times. The rearrangement uses TRBV27 and TRBJ1-6; 7 nucleotides agree with TRBD1. J gave up 5 bases and V 3 bases, and 4 bases lay outside the gene matches. The CDR3 has 15 amino acids. CDR1 and CDR2 from the germline V gene are MNHEY and SMNVEV (reference sequence). For the CDR3, the DNA is TGTGCCAGCAGTTTGAACAGGGGCGATAATTCACCCCTCCACTTT. This translates into CASSLNRGDNSPLHF.

A few counts support this clonotype. The rearrangement uses TRBV19 and TRBJ2-3; D could derive from TRBD1 or TRBD2 (5 bases each). V was clipped by 6 bases and J by 4 bases, with 8 bases between them. This CDR3 region has 12 residues. Per germline, CDR1 LNHDA and CDR2 SQIVND (reference sequence). The CDR3 loop is CASRTAADTQYF. CDR3 nucleotide sequence: TGTGCCAGTAGGACAGCGGCAGATACGCAGTATTTT.

CDR3 sequence: CASSSLTGEAFF. The CDR3 DNA sequence: TGTGCCAGCAGCTCTCTGACAGGTGAAGCTTTCTTT. This chain connects TRBV5-8 to TRBJ1-1; D may be TRBD1 (6 bases). CDR1 is SGHTS and CDR2 is YDEGEE in the germline V gene. This CDR3 has 12 amino acids. Trimming pared 3 bases from V and 7 bases from J, leaving 10 bases between.

The V gene is TRBV20-1, the J gene TRBJ1-5, with D possibly being TRBD1 (5 bases). The CDR3 is made up of 15 amino acids. Trimming pared 2 bases from V and 2 bases from J, leaving 13 bases between. Germline CDR1 reads DFQATT; CDR2 reads SNEGSKA (reference sequence). CDR3 amino acids: CSARTGVWGNQPQHF. In DNA, the CDR3 is TGCAGTGCTAGAACGGGGGTGTGGGGCAATCAGCCCCAGCATTTT.

The CDR3 spells CASSLLGVTYNEQFF. Written as DNA, the CDR3 is TGTGCCAGCAGCTTACTGGGAGTAACCTACAATGAGCAGTTCTTC. The gene calls are TRBV7-2 and TRBJ2-1, with a tentative D call TRBD2 (5 bases). The CDR3 sequence is 15 residues long. The germline V gene encodes CDR1 SGHTA and CDR2 FQGNSA. The V end lost 2 bases, the J end lost 2 bases, and 10 bases lay between the germline ends. The whole variable domain, remainder taken from reference TRBV7-2 and TRBJ2-1, is GAGVSQSPSNKVTEKGKDVELRCDPISGHTALYWYRQSLGQGLEFLIYFQGNSAPDKSGLPSDRFSAERTGGSVSTLTIQRTQQEDSAVYLCASSLLGVTYNEQFFGPGTRLTVL.

This clonotype was counted many times. The chain couples TRBV7-3 to TRBJ2-7, with D possibly TRBD2 on 6 matching bases. The CDR3 contains 14 residues. The V end was cut by 1 base, the J end by 3 bases, with 10 bases between. The germline gives CDR1 SGHTA, CDR2 FQGTGA. DNA of the CDR3: TGTGCCAGCAGCTTAAAGGGAGGAGGCTACGAGCAGTACTTC. It yields the protein CASSLKGGGYEQYF.

This clonotype has a handful of counts. V usage is TRBV7-3 and J usage is TRBJ1-4; TRBD1 aligns across 8 bases. This CDR3 region has 14 residues. Looked up from germline, CDR1 is SGHTA and CDR2 is FQGTGA. The trim removed 5 bases at V and 6 bases at J, leaving 5 bases unmatched. The CDR3 here is CASSATGADEKLFF. The CDR3 DNA follows: TGTGCCAGCAGCGCGACAGGGGCGGATGAAAAACTGTTTTTT.

The chain has TRBV11-2 and TRBJ2-3; unclear D gene. Between the trimmed V and J ends, which lost 5 bases and 1 base, there was a span of 16 bases. The CDR3 consists of 16 residues. Germline CDR1 and CDR2: SGHAT and FQNNGV. The CDR3 loop is CASSLLQTRGTDTQYF. CDR3 nucleotide sequence: TGTGCCAGCAGCCTGCTCCAGACCCGGGGCACAGATACGCAGTATTTT. The full variable domain, in which reference TRBV11-2 and TRBJ2-3 provide the parts outside the CDR3, is EAGVAQSPRYKIIEKRQSVAFWCNPISGHATLYWYQQILGQGPKLLIQFQNNGVVDDSQLPKDRFSAERLKGVDSTLKIQPAKLEDSAVYLCASSLLQTRGTDTQYFGPGTRLTVL.

In this sample, this clonotype turned up a few times. The chain links TRBV7-8 to TRBJ2-5, with D uncertain. The germline V and J ends were trimmed by 5 bases and 1 base, with 11 bases remaining between them. Germline loops: CDR1 SGHVS, CDR2 FQNEAQ. This CDR3 is built from 14 residues. CDR3 sequence (DNA): TGTGCCAGCAGCCCTTGGGCAGTCCAAGAGACCCAGTACTTC. It yields the protein CASSPWAVQETQYF.

This clonotype was observed a few times. The CDR3 loop is CSAQGYYEKLFF. The CDR3 DNA is TGCAGTGCTCAGGGTTACTATGAAAAACTGTTTTTT. The gene calls are TRBV20-1 and TRBJ1-4; D is possibly TRBD1 (5 bases). Trimming removed 5 bases from V and 6 bases from J, with 10 bases in between. The CDR3 is 12 amino acids. Germline CDR1 and CDR2: DFQATT and SNEGSKA (reference sequence).

This clonotype was seen more than once but under ten times. J is TRBJ2-4 and V is TRBV20-1; D may be TRBD1 (6 bases). V was pared by 4 bases and J by 7 bases, with 17 bases between. The CDR3 spans 14 residues. The germline CDR1 and CDR2 sequences are DFQATT and SNEGSKA (reference sequence). Here the CDR3 reads CSAKAPGEGNIQYF. The CDR3 DNA reads as TGCAGTGCTAAAGCCCCAGGGGAAGGGAACATTCAGTACTTC.

This clonotype was seen ten or more times. This sequence joins TRBV12-3 or TRBV12-4 and TRBJ2-4; possibly TRBD2 for D (5 bases). The CDR3 spans 13 residues. Trimming left V 5 bases short and J 8 bases short, with 13 bases between. DNA for the CDR3: TGTGCCAGCAGTGCGAACATCGGGGACATTCAGTACTTC. Translating gives CASSANIGDIQYF.

At least ten counts were recorded for this clonotype. The V gene is TRBV12-3 or TRBV12-4, the J gene TRBJ2-1; a possible D gene is TRBD1 (6 bases). V lost 6 bases and J lost 6, with 12 bases in between. The CDR3 loop spans 13 amino acids. In DNA form, the CDR3 reads TGTGCCAGCAGCCTAGGCAGGGGCAATGAGCAGTTCTTC. As protein: CASSLGRGNEQFF.

V and J are TRBV20-1 and TRBJ1-5; D remains unclear. CDR3 length equals 14 residues. Trimming removed 1 base at V and 2 bases at J, with 9 bases between. Germline assignment: CDR1 DFQATT and CDR2 SNEGSKA (reference sequence). The CDR3 nucleotides read TGCAGTGCTAGAGGGACCCTGGGCAATCAGCCCCAGCATTTT. It translates to CSARGTLGNQPQHF.

This chain connects TRBV11-2 to TRBJ2-3, with 7 bases identical to TRBD2. The length of the CDR3 is 15 residues. Per the germline V gene, CDR1 is SGHAT and CDR2 is FQNNGV. The V and J ends lost 5 bases and 6 bases, in that order; junction bases with no gene match: 11. CDR3 amino acids: CASSPHPSGADTQYF. Written as DNA, the CDR3 is TGTGCCAGCAGCCCCCATCCTAGCGGTGCTGATACGCAGTATTTT.

On this clonotype: A much larger clone differs from this one at a single base, so this may be a read error. The V call is TRBV29-1, the J call TRBJ2-1, with 10 bases that match TRBD2. Gene TRBJ2-7 matches the end of the DNA better, so the J call may be wrong. The CDR3 has 14 amino acids. Germline V gene sequence: CDR1 SQVTM, CDR2 ANQGSEA. The CDR3, as DNA: TGCAGCGTTGATCCCCCTAGCGGGGGCCATGAGCAGTACTTC. It is translated as CSVDPPSGGHEQYF.

This clonotype occurred a few times. V is TRBV12-3 or TRBV12-4 and J is TRBJ2-3; D perhaps matches TRBD1 (6 bases). Trimming removed 6 bases from V and 2 bases from J, with 12 bases in between. This CDR3 is built from 14 residues. The CDR3 loop is CASSRGQLTDTQYF. DNA for the CDR3: TGTGCCAGCAGCCGTGGACAGCTCACAGATACGCAGTATTTT.

This clonotype was picked up many times. This sequence joins TRBV21-1 and TRBJ2-7; the tabulated D call, TRBD1, remains unverified against the DNA. TRBV21-1 is assigned pseudogene status. The CDR3 is 17 amino acids. The CDR3 coding sequence is TGTGCCAGCAGCAAATGGGTTCCGGACAGGGGACGATACGAGCAGTACTTC. It codes for CASSKWVPDRGRYEQYF.